These 22 T cell receptor beta chains came from one sample sequenced in a study of OX40 agonist ivuxolimab in advanced cancers. Sequencing used immunoSEQ multiplex PCR; TCRdb keeps in-frame clones, though not all of them. The table records some 9,800 clones, over 70% of them present only once. The sample was CD4+ or CD8+ T cells sorted from blood, taken in a trial of the OX40 agonist ivuxolimab. The receptors derive from an adult with an advanced solid tumor such as melanoma, head and neck, liver or kidney cancer.

The chain joins TRBV4-1 to TRBJ2-7; D remains unclear. With 0 bases removed from V and 5 bases from J, the gap between germline ends came to 8 bases. The CDR3 is made up of 13 amino acids. The germline V gene has CDR1 MGHRA and CDR2 YSYEKL. CDR3 residues: CASSQDEVDEQYF. The CDR3 region has the DNA TGCGCCAGCAGCCAAGATGAGGTCGACGAGCAGTACTTC.

The chain carries TRBV2 and TRBJ2-1, with D hard to call. The CDR3 is made up of 15 amino acids. V gave up 2 bases and J gave up 6 bases, with 14 bases separating them. Germline loops: CDR1 SNHLY, CDR2 FYNNEI. CDR3 sequence (DNA): TGTGCCAGCAGTGAATCAAGCATTGGTCTCAATGAGCAGTTCTTC. Protein sequence: CASSESSIGLNEQFF.

The genes are TRBV2 and TRBJ1-5; a weak D match, TRBD1 (5 bases). The ends were cut back, 6 bases at V and 3 bases at J, with 12 bases in the middle. The length of the CDR3 is 14 residues. Germline V gene data show CDR1 as SNHLY and CDR2 as FYNNEI. The CDR3 region has the DNA TGTGCCAGCAGGACGGGGGGGGTCAATCAGCCCCAGCATTTT. Translation: CASRTGGVNQPQHF. Combining the CDR3 with reference TRBV2 and TRBJ1-5 gives the whole variable domain EPEVTQTPSHQVTQMGQEVILRCVPISNHLYFYWYRQILGQKVEFLVSFYNNEISEKSEIFDDQFSVERPDGSNFTLKIRSTKLEDSAMYFCASRTGGVNQPQHFGDGTRLSIL.

The CDR3 coding sequence is TGTGCCAGCAGCCAAGAGCCAGTTAGCTCCTACGAGCAGTACTTC. Translation gives CASSQEPVSSYEQYF. V and J are TRBV14 and TRBJ2-7; unclear D gene. This CDR3 is built from 15 residues. Germline V gene lookup returns CDR1 SGHDN and CDR2 FVKESK. The V and J ends lost 0 bases and 0 bases respectively, with 9 bases between them.

Judged by abundance, this clone is medium-sized. This sequence joins TRBV2 and TRBJ1-1; D is possibly TRBD1 (6 bases). The CDR3 is made up of 13 amino acids. Looked up from germline, CDR1 is SNHLY and CDR2 is FYNNEI. Trimming took off 10 bases at V and 0 bases at J, with 12 bases between the two ends. This CDR3 reads CATRDNLNTEAFF. DNA for the CDR3: TGTGCCACCAGGGACAACCTGAACACTGAAGCTTTCTTT.

The rearrangement uses TRBV18 and TRBJ2-3; TRBD1 might be the D (5 bases). Trimming removed 4 bases from V and 5 bases from J, with 16 bases in between. The CDR3 is 15 residues long. The V gene's germline CDR1 is KGHSH and CDR2 LQKENI. The CDR3 loop is CASSLSVGVGDTQYF. In DNA, the CDR3 is TGTGCCAGCTCACTTTCGGTAGGGGTTGGAGATACGCAGTATTTT.

V gene TRBV11-2 combines with J gene TRBJ2-7, with 7 bases that match TRBD2. This CDR3 spans 15 amino acids. Per germline, CDR1 SGHAT and CDR2 FQNNGV. Trimming removed 1 base from V and 5 bases from J; junction bases left unmatched: 8. As DNA, the CDR3 is TGTGCCAGCAGCTTAGTTCTGGGAGGGAGGGACGAGCAGTACTTC. It translates to CASSLVLGGRDEQYF.

This chain links TRBV5-5 with TRBJ2-5; maybe TRBD1 (6 bases). CDR3 length: 16 amino acids. V lost 2 bases and J 5 bases, leaving 19 bases between the germline ends. The germline V gene encodes CDR1 SGHKS and CDR2 YYEKEE (reference sequence). The CDR3 sequence: CASSLGGQKSRETQYF. CDR3 DNA: TGTGCCAGCAGCTTAGGAGGACAGAAATCCAGGGAGACCCAGTACTTC.

This chain joins TRBV4-1 and TRBJ1-4, with unresolved D. From germline, CDR1 is MGHRA and CDR2 YSYEKL. Trimming left V 2 bases short and J 0 bases short, with 7 bases between. The CDR3 length is 15 residues. CDR3 DNA: TGCGCCAGCAGCCAAATACCAACAACTAATGAAAAACTGTTTTTT. It is translated as CASSQIPTTNEKLFF.

The rearrangement uses TRBV6-5 and TRBJ1-2, with 7 nucleotides matching TRBD1. CDR1 and CDR2 (germline): MNHEY, SVGAGI. The trim removed 5 bases at V and 7 bases at J, leaving 4 bases unmatched. The CDR3 contains 12 residues. The chain's CDR3 is CASSEDRAGYTF. CDR3 sequence (DNA): TGTGCCAGCAGTGAAGACAGGGCTGGCTACACCTTC.

V gene TRBV4-2 combines with J gene TRBJ1-1; D not certain. The V end lost 0 bases, the J end lost 0 bases, and 5 bases lay between the germline ends. There are 14 residues in the CDR3. The V gene's germline CDR1 is LGHNA and CDR2 YNFKEQ. As DNA, the CDR3 is TGTGCCAGCAGCCAAGATCGGTTGAACACTGAAGCTTTCTTT. It specifies CASSQDRLNTEAFF.

V gene TRBV4-3 combines with J gene TRBJ2-1; D is uncertain. This CDR3 spans 13 amino acids. CDR1 and CDR2 from the germline V gene are LGHNA and YSLEER. V gave up 5 bases and J gave up 8 bases, with 13 bases separating them. The DNA of the CDR3 is TGCGCCAGCAGCTCCTCCTGGGTGGATGAGCAGTTCTTC. It translates to CASSSSWVDEQFF.

Only one count was recorded for this clone. This chain links TRBV2 with TRBJ2-7; D is possibly TRBD1 or TRBD2 (6 bases each). The CDR3 consists of 14 residues. Trimming cost V 1 base and J 6 bases, with 13 bases left between them. Germline loops: CDR1 SNHLY, CDR2 FYNNEI. CDR3 DNA: TGTGCCAGCAGTGAAGGGGGGGCAAGCTTCGAGCAGTACTTC. It encodes CASSEGGASFEQYF. Filled out from reference TRBV2 and TRBJ2-7, the complete variable domain reads EPEVTQTPSHQVTQMGQEVILRCVPISNHLYFYWYRQILGQKVEFLVSFYNNEISEKSEIFDDQFSVERPDGSNFTLKIRSTKLEDSAMYFCASSEGGASFEQYFGPGTRLTVT.

The V and J genes are TRBV11-2 and TRBJ2-3; 7 nucleotides agree with TRBD2. CDR3 length: 17 residues. With 4 bases clipped from V and 6 bases from J, the junction kept 16 bases outside the gene matches. The V gene's germline CDR1 is SGHAT and CDR2 FQNNGV. CDR3 coding DNA: TGTGCCAGCAGCTGGACTTTGGGGGAGGGCCTGATTGATACGCAGTATTTT. Residues: CASSWTLGEGLIDTQYF.

This clone was recorded a few times. The chain carries TRBV6-4 and TRBJ2-2; perhaps D is TRBD1 or TRBD2 (5 bases each). Germline CDR1 reads MRHNA; CDR2 reads SNTAGT. Between the trimmed V and J ends, which lost 0 bases and 0 bases, there was a span of 11 bases. This CDR3 is 17 amino acids long. The CDR3 reads CASSDSGEHTNTGELFF. In DNA form, the CDR3 reads TGTGCCAGCAGTGACTCAGGGGAGCACACGAACACCGGGGAGCTGTTTTTT.

This chain links TRBV25-1 with TRBJ2-7, with 7 bases aligning to TRBD2. The germline V gene encodes CDR1 MGHDK and CDR2 SYGVNS. The V gene end was trimmed by 11 bases and the J gene end by 2 bases; junction bases not matched to a gene: 6. The CDR3 consists of 12 residues. CDR3 coding DNA: TGTGCCGGGGAGGGGCTGGCCTACGAGCAGTACTTC. This encodes CAGEGLAYEQYF.

This clone was seen a handful of times. CDR3 bases: TGTGCCAGCAGCCAAGGAATGGTCCAAGAGACCCAGTACTTC. Its protein is CASSQGMVQETQYF. V gene TRBV4-2 combines with J gene TRBJ2-5; D is unclear. CDR1 LGHNA and CDR2 YNFKEQ come from the germline V gene. Trimming took off 1 base at V and 1 base at J, with 7 bases between the two ends. This CDR3 is 14 amino acids long.

Here the CDR3 reads CASTEGTTTGELFF. CDR3 DNA sequence: TGTGCCAGCACGGAGGGGACAACCACCGGGGAGCTGTTTTTT. The V and J genes are TRBV11-1 and TRBJ2-2; D tentatively fits TRBD1 or TRBD2 (6 bases each). The V end was cut by 7 bases, the J end by 4 bases, with 13 bases between. The CDR3 consists of 14 residues. Germline CDR1 is SGHAT and CDR2 is FQDESV (reference sequence).

This chain links TRBV30 with TRBJ2-3, with 11 nucleotides matching TRBD2. V lost 1 base, J lost 0 bases, and 12 bases stayed unmatched. Germline V lookup: CDR1 GTSNPN, CDR2 SVGIG (reference sequence). The CDR3 loop spans 19 amino acids. CDR3 in amino acids: CAWSGGLAEIQTSTDTQYF. The CDR3 DNA is TGTGCCTGGAGTGGGGGACTAGCGGAGATACAAACTAGCACAGATACGCAGTATTTT.

This clone was detected a few times. Compared with germline, one end of the junction differs, possibly owing to a read error. Other nucleotide sequences from this sample produce the same CDR3. This sequence joins TRBV7-7 and TRBJ1-1; D ambiguous. CDR3 length: 14 amino acids. Germline V CDR1 and CDR2: SSHAT, FNYEAQ (reference sequence). The CDR3 is CASSPSDLNTEAFF. The CDR3 DNA is TGTGCTAGCAGCCCCAGCGACCTGAACACTGAAGCTTTCTTT.

The J gene is TRBJ1-4, the V gene TRBV7-9, with D perhaps TRBD1 (5 bases). V lost 5 bases, J lost 5 bases, and 15 bases lay in between. Looked up from germline, CDR1 is SEHNR and CDR2 is FQNEAQ (reference sequence). The CDR3 is made up of 15 amino acids. CDR3 DNA sequence: TGTGCCAGCAGCCCCCCGGGACTTGCGAATGAAAAACTGTTTTTT. Its translation is CASSPPGLANEKLFF.

This clone was counted only a few times. The CDR3, as DNA: TGTGCCAGCAGTGAAAGCGGGAGGGACACCGGGGAGCTGTTTTTT. Translated: CASSESGRDTGELFF. This sequence joins TRBV25-1 and TRBJ2-2, with TRBD2 matching over 10 bases. The germline V gene encodes CDR1 MGHDK and CDR2 SYGVNS. This CDR3 has 15 residues. V was clipped by 2 bases and J by 3 bases; unmatched bases: 0. The entire variable domain, with the rest obtained from reference TRBV25-1 and TRBJ2-2, is as follows: EADIYQTPRYLVIGTGKKITLECSQTMGHDKMYWYQQDPGMELHLIHYSYGVNSTEKGDLSSESTVSRIRTEHFPLTLESARPSHTSQYLCASSESGRDTGELFFGEGSRLTVL.